One and the same sample provided the 31 T cell receptor beta chains below, sequenced in a study of cytomegalovirus exposure and HLA in healthy donors. Researchers ran the PCR with 60 Vbeta and 13 Jbeta primers. The assay was immunoSEQ multiplex PCR, and TCRdb's table has in-frame clones only and misses some. In the table there are about 140,000 clones, around 79% of which are singletons. The specimen was PBMCs. All receptors derive from a woman aged 50 to 60 in good health and CMV-seropositive.

This chain links TRBV5-1 with TRBJ2-2, with 9 bases that match TRBD2. This CDR3 has 17 residues. J gave up 7 bases and V 3 bases, and 13 bases lay outside the gene matches. CDR1 is SGHRS, CDR2 YFSETQ, per germline. The CDR3 DNA reads TGCGCCAGCAGCTCCGGGAGCGGGGGGAATTTTATCGGGGAGCTGTTTTTT. Amino acids: CASSSGSGGNFIGELFF.

This chain connects TRBV19 to TRBJ1-6; 7 bases line up with TRBD1. The trim removed 8 bases at V and 5 bases at J, leaving 6 bases unmatched. The CDR3 totals 14 residues. Germline CDR1 and CDR2: LNHDA and SQIVND (reference sequence). As DNA, the CDR3 is TGTGCCAGTTCTCGGGACAGTGATAATTCACCCCTCCACTTT. It encodes CASSRDSDNSPLHF.

J is TRBJ1-1 and V is TRBV28, with a possible D match to TRBD1 (5 bases). Trimming pared 6 bases from V and 8 bases from J, leaving 10 bases between. CDR3 length: 11 amino acids. The germline CDR1 and CDR2 sequences are MDHEN and SYDVKM. The CDR3 sequence is CASSQGLEAFF. The CDR3, as DNA: TGTGCCAGCAGCCAGGGACTCGAAGCTTTCTTT.

The chain recombines TRBV5-4 with TRBJ1-1, with D possibly being TRBD1 (6 bases). Deletions cut 0 bases from V and 0 bases from J, with 9 bases between. This CDR3 is built from 15 residues. Germline V lookup: CDR1 SGHNT, CDR2 YYREEE (reference sequence). CDR3: CASSLADRMNTEAFF. The CDR3 DNA reads as TGTGCCAGCAGCTTGGCCGACAGGATGAACACTGAAGCTTTCTTT.

The chain combines TRBV19 with TRBJ1-1; D may be TRBD1 (5 bases). V was clipped by 2 bases and J by 4 bases, with 14 bases between them. The CDR3 is made up of 15 amino acids. Germline values: CDR1 LNHDA, CDR2 SQIVND (reference sequence). In DNA, the CDR3 is TGTGCCAGTAGTATAACCGGGGGAGTGAGCACTGAAGCTTTCTTT. This gives the protein CASSITGGVSTEAFF.

V and J are TRBV28 and TRBJ1-2, with D unclear. The CDR3 spans 13 residues. The germline V gene encodes CDR1 MDHEN and CDR2 SYDVKM. Trimming removed 5 bases at V and 8 bases at J, with 15 bases between. The CDR3, as DNA: TGTGCCAGCAGTGGAGACTTTGTTGGAGGCTACACCTTC. Protein sequence: CASSGDFVGGYTF.

This clone has more than one count but fewer than ten. The gene calls are TRBV5-1 and TRBJ2-2; 9 bases are a match to TRBD1. The V gene end was trimmed by 3 bases and the J gene end by 4 bases; junction bases not matched to a gene: 13. This CDR3 spans 18 amino acids. Germline CDR1 and CDR2: SGHRS and YFSETQ. Here the CDR3 DNA reads TGCGCCAGCAGCTCCTTTCCGGGACAGGGATTAGGCACCGGGGAGCTGTTTTTT. This translates into CASSSFPGQGLGTGELFF.

The chain is built from TRBV6-1 and TRBJ2-1, with D perhaps TRBD2 (7 bases). Germline V gene data show CDR1 as MNHNS and CDR2 as SASEGT. The CDR3 is 15 amino acids. V lost 7 bases and J 2 bases, leaving 15 bases between the germline ends. This CDR3 is CASIGWGGPYNEQFF. The CDR3 region has the DNA TGTGCCAGCATAGGGTGGGGGGGGCCCTACAATGAGCAGTTCTTC.

V gene TRBV7-2 combines with J gene TRBJ2-7; D is perhaps TRBD2 (6 bases). Trimming removed 0 bases from V and 7 bases from J, with 13 bases in between. CDR3 size: 14 residues. Looked up from germline, CDR1 is SGHTA and CDR2 is FQGNSA. The CDR3: CASSLAGGRREQYF. The DNA for the CDR3 is TGTGCCAGCAGCTTAGCCGGGGGACGAAGAGAGCAGTACTTC.

The chain recombines TRBV18 with TRBJ1-2, with TRBD1 matching 11 bases. CDR1 and CDR2 (germline): KGHSH, LQKENI. Losses at the gene ends were 5 bases for V and 6 bases for J; bases not matched to a gene: 11. The CDR3 runs 16 residues. CDR3 coding DNA: TGTGCCAGCTCATCAGTCCCGGGACAGGGGGTGAATGGCTACACCTTC. Translating gives CASSSVPGQGVNGYTF.

The rearrangement joins TRBV4-1 to TRBJ2-5; TRBD1 is a possible D gene (6 bases). This CDR3 is built from 15 residues. The germline CDR1 and CDR2 sequences are MGHRA and YSYEKL. Trimming shortened V by 1 base and J by 5 bases, and 14 bases separated the two germline ends. The CDR3: CASSQVQGKGETQYF. The CDR3 nucleotides read TGCGCCAGCAGCCAAGTGCAGGGGAAGGGCGAGACCCAGTACTTC.

The chain carries TRBV5-1 and TRBJ2-3; D might be TRBD2 (5 bases). The germline V gene encodes CDR1 SGHRS and CDR2 YFSETQ. The CDR3 extends over 16 amino acids. V was trimmed by 0 bases and J by 2 bases, leaving 13 bases between them. The DNA for the CDR3 is TGCGCCAGCAGCTTGGGGTCAGGACTGGCCACAGATACGCAGTATTTT. Amino acids: CASSLGSGLATDTQYF.

This chain uses TRBV5-4 with TRBJ2-1; TRBD2 matches 7 bases. The J segment lost 5 bases and the V segment lost 5 bases, leaving 7 bases of the junction unmatched. Germline values: CDR1 SGHNT, CDR2 YYREEE (reference sequence). The CDR3 runs 14 residues. CDR3 region: CASSIPGRDNEQFF. In DNA, the CDR3 is TGTGCCAGCAGTATTCCTGGGAGGGACAATGAGCAGTTCTTC.

This rearrangement joins TRBV4-3 to TRBJ2-7; D is unresolved. Germline V lookup: CDR1 LGHNA, CDR2 YSLEER. The CDR3 runs to 14 residues. Trimming pared 0 bases from V and 3 bases from J, leaving 9 bases between. The chain's CDR3 is CASSQDATYYEQYF. CDR3 DNA: TGCGCCAGCAGCCAAGATGCAACCTACTACGAGCAGTACTTC.

The gene calls are TRBV5-4 and TRBJ1-1; weak D call: TRBD1 (5 bases). V dropped 3 bases and J dropped 2 bases, with 17 bases sitting between them. The CDR3 runs 16 residues. Looked up from germline, CDR1 is SGHNT and CDR2 is YYREEE (reference sequence). Here the CDR3 reads CASSSGGVGSNTEAFF. CDR3 DNA sequence: TGTGCCAGCAGCTCGGGGGGGGTGGGCTCAAACACTGAAGCTTTCTTT.

The chain uses TRBV14 and TRBJ2-7; TRBD1 matches 7 bases. This CDR3 spans 14 amino acids. CDR1 SGHDN and CDR2 FVKESK come from the germline V gene. V trimming: 1 base; J trimming: 3 bases; junction bases outside the gene matches: 3. This CDR3 is CASSQVDRVYEQYF. The CDR3 DNA is TGTGCCAGCAGCCAAGTTGACAGGGTCTACGAGCAGTACTTC.

The gene calls are TRBV4-3 and TRBJ2-3; 8 bases map to TRBD2. Trimming cost V 1 base and J 5 bases; bases outside gene matches: 8. The CDR3 sequence is 16 residues long. Germline CDR1 LGHNA, CDR2 YSLEER. This CDR3 reads CASSQANGGAEDTQYF. In DNA form, the CDR3 reads TGCGCCAGCAGCCAAGCAAACGGGGGGGCCGAAGATACGCAGTATTTT.

The chain recombines TRBV30 with TRBJ1-1, with D uncertain. Trimming pared 4 bases from V and 3 bases from J, leaving 12 bases between. The CDR3 sequence is 13 residues long. Per germline, CDR1 GTSNPN and CDR2 SVGIG (reference sequence). CDR3 loop: CAWNNKRDTEAFF. The CDR3 DNA reads TGTGCCTGGAATAATAAGCGGGACACTGAAGCTTTCTTT.

This clone was detected a few times. Other DNA sequences in the sample encode the same CDR3. The V and J genes are TRBV5-1 and TRBJ1-1; weak D call: TRBD1 (6 bases). This CDR3 comprises 16 residues. V dropped 4 bases and J dropped 0 bases, with 16 bases sitting between them. Looked up from germline, CDR1 is SGHRS and CDR2 is YFSETQ. The CDR3 sequence is CASSPVPTGLNTEAFF. As DNA, the CDR3 is TGCGCCAGCAGCCCGGTACCGACAGGCTTGAACACTGAAGCTTTCTTT.

The V gene is TRBV19, the J gene TRBJ1-3, with D uncertain. There are 15 residues in the CDR3. The V gene's germline CDR1 is LNHDA and CDR2 SQIVND (reference sequence). V was clipped by 4 bases and J by 4 bases, with 14 bases between them. CDR3 protein: CASSTDAPRGNTIYF. CDR3 DNA sequence: TGTGCCAGTAGTACAGACGCGCCGAGGGGAAACACCATATATTTT.

This clone was picked up one time. This rearrangement joins TRBV9 to TRBJ1-1; the D is unclear. CDR1 is SGDLS, CDR2 YYNGEE, per germline. This CDR3 has 18 amino acids. V shed 4 bases and J shed 2 bases, with 24 bases lying between them. Here the CDR3 reads CASSLRWATVGLNTEAFF. For the CDR3, the DNA is TGTGCCAGCAGCCTCAGATGGGCCACCGTAGGATTAAACACTGAAGCTTTCTTT.

There are a few counts of this clone. The V gene is TRBV11-3, the J gene TRBJ2-1; possibly TRBD2 for D (6 bases). Germline-derived CDR1 and CDR2 are SGHNT and YENEEA. The CDR3 runs to 15 residues. Between the trimmed V and J ends, which lost 0 bases and 0 bases, there was a span of 6 bases. This CDR3 is CASSLERDSYNEQFF. The CDR3 nucleotides read TGTGCCAGCAGCTTAGAGCGGGACTCCTACAATGAGCAGTTCTTC.

This chain links TRBV10-3 with TRBJ2-3, with a weak D call TRBD2 (7 bases). The length of the CDR3 is 15 residues. V lost 7 bases and J lost 4, with 18 bases in between. Germline lookup yields CDR1 ENHRY and CDR2 SYGVKD. The CDR3 coding sequence is TGTGCCATCAATATTGGGGGGGCGGGTGCAGATACGCAGTATTTT. Residues: CAINIGGAGADTQYF.

The chain has TRBV19 and TRBJ1-5; weak D call: TRBD1 (5 bases). The germline V gene has CDR1 LNHDA and CDR2 SQIVND (reference sequence). The CDR3 covers 16 residues. V shed 5 bases and J shed 2 bases, with 16 bases lying between them. This CDR3 is CASSGAAGEGNQPQHF. Here the CDR3 DNA reads TGTGCCAGTAGTGGGGCAGCTGGGGAAGGCAATCAGCCCCAGCATTTT.

This clone qualifies as medium-sized. The chain is built from TRBV30 and TRBJ1-6, with a possible D match to TRBD1 (5 bases). Between the trimmed V and J ends, which lost 0 bases and 7 bases, there was a span of 13 bases. The CDR3 consists of 15 residues. The germline gives CDR1 GTSNPN, CDR2 SVGIG (reference sequence). The CDR3 bases are TGTGCCTGGAGTGTACGGGGGACGGGAAATTCACCCCTCCACTTT. Translation: CAWSVRGTGNSPLHF.

The CDR3 spells CASSVGAGNTEAFF. DNA of the CDR3: TGTGCCAGCAGCGTAGGAGCGGGGAACACTGAAGCTTTCTTT. The V call is TRBV9, the J call TRBJ1-1; D is unclear. V lost 0 bases and J lost 1, with 7 bases in between. This CDR3 has 14 amino acids. In germline, CDR1 is SGDLS, CDR2 YYNGEE.

This clone was recorded only once. The chain carries TRBV9 and TRBJ1-1; 7 positions agree with TRBD1. The CDR3 sequence is 14 residues long. CDR1 SGDLS and CDR2 YYNGEE come from the germline V gene. With 4 bases clipped from V and 4 bases from J, the junction kept 7 bases outside the gene matches. As DNA, the CDR3 is TGTGCCAGCAGCCTAAGGGGGCTGGGCACTGAAGCTTTCTTT. Protein product: CASSLRGLGTEAFF.

The chain recombines TRBV19 with TRBJ1-5; 8 bases are shared with TRBD1. The V segment lost 5 bases and the J segment 2 bases; nucleotides outside the gene matches: 2. The length of the CDR3 is 14 residues. The germline gives CDR1 LNHDA, CDR2 SQIVND (reference sequence). The CDR3 DNA reads TGTGCCAGTAGTCCGACAGGGGGCAATCAGCCCCAGCATTTT. It yields the protein CASSPTGGNQPQHF.

The chain carries TRBV28 and TRBJ2-5; 9 positions match TRBD1. Germline V CDR1 and CDR2: MDHEN, SYDVKM. The V segment lost 3 bases and the J segment 4 bases; nucleotides outside the gene matches: 6. The CDR3 is made up of 15 amino acids. This CDR3 is CASSFSTGGAETQYF. In DNA form, the CDR3 reads TGTGCCAGCAGTTTCTCAACAGGGGGCGCAGAGACCCAGTACTTC.

This chain uses TRBV13 with TRBJ1-2; TRBD1 is a possible D gene (5 bases). Germline values: CDR1 PRHDT, CDR2 FYEKMQ (reference sequence). This CDR3 spans 15 amino acids. Trimming stripped 1 base from V and 7 bases from J, with 16 bases between. The CDR3 loop is CASSLEGQAPGGYTF. The DNA for the CDR3 is TGTGCCAGCAGCTTAGAGGGGCAGGCCCCTGGTGGCTACACCTTC.

In its sample, this clone was seen a few times. The rearrangement joins TRBV5-1 to TRBJ1-1; 7 bases map to TRBD1. The V gene end was trimmed by 7 bases and the J gene end by 1 base; junction bases not matched to a gene: 10. Germline assignment: CDR1 SGHRS and CDR2 YFSETQ. This CDR3 spans 15 amino acids. The DNA of the CDR3 is TGCGCCAGCGGCCGGACAGGCTCATCGAACACTGAAGCTTTCTTT. This codes for CASGRTGSSNTEAFF.